This T cell receptor beta chain was found in a study of naive and memory T cell subsets. The beta constant-region primer was an equimolar mix of two oligonucleotides covering TRBC1 and TRBC2. An oligonucleotide with the SP2 primer and a 12-nucleotide UMI was ligated to the cDNA 3' end. In TCRdb, the UMI-ligation and nested PCR reads were re-called with MiXCR into one record per CDR3 protein. The sample contains tens of thousands of distinct CDR3 sequences, about 6.5% of which appear only once. Germline V lookup: CDR1 MNHEY, CDR2 SVGEGT. The CDR3 is 12 residues long. Trimming left V 2 bases short and J 9 bases short, with 8 bases between.

The sequence derives from a human donor in good health. The chain carries TRBV6-2 or TRBV6-3 and TRBJ2-1; no reliable D call. Sequencing was carried out using central memory CD4+ T cells from blood. The CDR3 nucleotides read TGTGCCAGCAGTTACCTTAGGACTGAGCAGTTCTTC. It is translated as CASSYLRTEQFF.